These 27 T cell receptor beta chains were all obtained from the same sample, sequenced in a study of T cells after yellow fever vaccination. TCRdb called the 5' RACE reads again in MiXCR, with one record for every CDR3 protein. The sample has some 500,000 distinct CDR3 sequences, 13% seen once. Source: PBMCs, taken on the day of the yellow fever booster vaccination. These receptors came from a man aged 25-45 years who received the YFV17D yellow fever vaccine.

The chain joins TRBV5-6 to TRBJ2-3, with no clear D. With 5 bases removed from V and 2 bases from J, the gap between germline ends came to 12 bases. CDR3 length: 14 amino acids. CDR1 SGHDT and CDR2 YYEEEE come from the germline V gene. CDR3 nucleotides: TGTGCCAGCAGGTCGGTAACCTACACAGATACGCAGTATTTT. Protein product: CASRSVTYTDTQYF.

Only a few counts were recorded for this clonotype. The J gene is TRBJ2-2, the V gene TRBV20-1, with D unclear. Trimming shortened V by 0 bases and J by 4 bases, and 12 bases separated the two germline ends. CDR1 and CDR2 (germline): DFQATT, SNEGSKA (reference sequence). The CDR3 extends over 15 amino acids. The CDR3 spells CSARDRSVSTGELFF. The CDR3 DNA follows: TGCAGTGCTAGAGATCGGTCGGTGTCCACCGGGGAGCTGTTTTTT.

This clonotype was recorded a few times. This chain links TRBV7-2 with TRBJ2-5; D not resolved. Germline assignment: CDR1 SGHTA and CDR2 FQGNSA. The CDR3 runs to 12 residues. Trimming shortened V by 5 bases and J by 5 bases, and 9 bases separated the two germline ends. The CDR3 DNA is TGTGCCAGCAGCGCAAGAACCGAGACCCAGTACTTC. Encoded protein: CASSARTETQYF. Supplemented by reference TRBV7-2 and TRBJ2-5, the full variable domain reads GAGVSQSPSNKVTEKGKDVELRCDPISGHTALYWYRQSLGQGLEFLIYFQGNSAPDKSGLPSDRFSAERTGGSVSTLTIQRTQQEDSAVYLCASSARTETQYFGPGTRLLVL.

This clonotype was observed a handful of times. The chain employs TRBV5-1 and TRBJ2-5; TRBD2 agrees at 12 bases. This CDR3 has 15 residues. Trimming at V came to 4 bases and at J to 4 bases, leaving 5 bases not matched to a gene. CDR1 and CDR2 from the germline V gene are SGHRS and YFSETQ. The DNA for the CDR3 is TGCGCCAGCAGCAGATCGGGACTAGCGGGAGAGACCCAGTACTTC. Translation: CASSRSGLAGETQYF. Based on the CDR3 plus reference TRBV5-1 and TRBJ2-5, the full variable domain is KAGVTQTPRYLIKTRGQQVTLSCSPISGHRSVSWYQQTPGQGLQFLFEYFSETQRNKGNFPGRFSGRQFSNSRSEMNVSTLELGDSALYLCASSRSGLAGETQYFGPGTRLLVL.

The chain combines TRBV6-5 with TRBJ2-1, with TRBD1 matching 9 bases. The CDR3 totals 17 residues. Germline CDR1 and CDR2: MNHEY and SVGAGI. The junction had 18 bases not matched to a gene; V was cut back by 0 bases and J by 15 bases. CDR3 loop: CASSYSVDRTGGQRSFF. The CDR3 bases are TGTGCCAGCAGTTACTCAGTAGATAGAACAGGGGGCCAAAGGTCGTTCTTC.

This clonotype has more than one count but fewer than ten. The chain employs TRBV5-1 and TRBJ1-1; D is unclear. Between the trimmed V and J ends, which lost 0 bases and 1 base, there was a span of 10 bases. The CDR3 has 15 amino acids. CDR1 SGHRS and CDR2 YFSETQ come from the germline V gene. CDR3 DNA: TGCGCCAGCAGCTTGGAGCCGGCTTCGAACACTGAAGCTTTCTTT. Protein: CASSLEPASNTEAFF.

This chain connects TRBV5-5 to TRBJ1-5, with D unresolved. Germline loops: CDR1 SGHKS, CDR2 YYEKEE (reference sequence). The CDR3 extends over 15 amino acids. The V and J ends lost 0 bases and 0 bases respectively, with 7 bases between them. For the CDR3, the DNA is TGTGCCAGCAGCTTGGAACAGTTTAGCAATCAGCCCCAGCATTTT. This codes for CASSLEQFSNQPQHF.

This clonotype came up a few times. The chain employs TRBV6-5 and TRBJ2-7; possible D gene TRBD2, 5 bases. The CDR3 contains 17 residues. Trimming cost V 1 base and J 0 bases, with 16 bases left between them. The germline CDR1 and CDR2 sequences are MNHEY and SVGAGI. The CDR3 loop is CASSYFGAGPSSYEQYF. In DNA, the CDR3 is TGTGCCAGCAGTTACTTCGGCGCGGGCCCTTCCTCCTACGAGCAGTACTTC.

In this sample, this clonotype turned up a few times. The rearrangement links TRBV11-2 to TRBJ2-1, with a tentative D call TRBD2 (5 bases). CDR3 size: 17 residues. V lost 0 bases and J lost 4, with 16 bases in between. Germline CDR1 is SGHAT and CDR2 is FQNNGV. The CDR3 region has the DNA TGTGCCAGCAGCTTAGACTCCCCAGGCTCGGGGTACAATGAGCAGTTCTTC. Its translation is CASSLDSPGSGYNEQFF. The full variable domain, its missing parts supplied by reference TRBV11-2 and TRBJ2-1, is EAGVAQSPRYKIIEKRQSVAFWCNPISGHATLYWYQQILGQGPKLLIQFQNNGVVDDSQLPKDRFSAERLKGVDSTLKIQPAKLEDSAVYLCASSLDSPGSGYNEQFFGPGTRLTVL.

This clonotype was seen more than once but under ten times. The chain recombines TRBV5-1 with TRBJ2-1; TRBD2 agrees at 11 bases. J gave up 6 bases and V 5 bases, and 10 bases lay outside the gene matches. CDR1 is SGHRS and CDR2 is YFSETQ in the germline V gene. The CDR3 spans 16 residues. The CDR3 protein is CASRVMVTSGTNEQFF. CDR3 bases: TGCGCCAGCAGGGTCATGGTGACTAGCGGGACCAATGAGCAGTTCTTC.

This chain uses TRBV4-1 with TRBJ1-5; D gene uncertain. V was cut by 3 bases and J by 0 bases, with 12 bases left in between. Germline assignment: CDR1 MGHRA and CDR2 YSYEKL. The CDR3 loop spans 16 amino acids. CDR3 bases: TGCGCCAGCAGCCAGGGAGCAGGAAATAGCAATCAGCCCCAGCATTTT. It yields the protein CASSQGAGNSNQPQHF.

The sample holds a few counts of this clonotype. CDR3 amino acids: CASSPDSFVGELFF. DNA of the CDR3: TGTGCCAGCAGTCCAGACAGTTTCGTGGGGGAGCTGTTTTTT. The chain couples TRBV6-2 or TRBV6-3 to TRBJ2-2; D is perhaps TRBD1 (5 bases). The CDR3 totals 14 residues. V was pared by 5 bases and J by 8 bases, with 15 bases between. The germline V gene encodes CDR1 MNHEY and CDR2 SVGEGT.

V gene TRBV7-2 combines with J gene TRBJ2-7, with D perhaps matching TRBD2 (5 bases). The CDR3 covers 15 residues. V was trimmed by 1 base and J by 2 bases, leaving 12 bases between them. Germline V gene lookup returns CDR1 SGHTA and CDR2 FQGNSA. The CDR3 bases are TGTGCCAGCAGCTTAGTCGCGGACTCTACCTACGAGCAGTACTTC. As protein: CASSLVADSTYEQYF.

This chain connects TRBV28 to TRBJ2-1; a weak D match, TRBD2 (5 bases). Germline loops: CDR1 MDHEN, CDR2 SYDVKM. This CDR3 has 16 amino acids. V lost 6 bases, J lost 8 bases, and 23 bases lay in between. The CDR3 coding sequence is TGTGCCAGCAGCTCACGAGACGGGAACGGGTCCGATGAGCAGTTCTTC. Translation: CASSSRDGNGSDEQFF.

The chain uses TRBV6-1 and TRBJ1-3; D perhaps matches TRBD1 (6 bases). The CDR3 covers 15 residues. The V gene lost 6 bases and the J gene lost 4 bases, with 16 bases spanning the gap. Per the germline V gene, CDR1 is MNHNS and CDR2 is SASEGT. The DNA for the CDR3 is TGTGCCAGCAGCCCGGAGGGGGGGACAGGAAACACCATATATTTT. Translated, it gives CASSPEGGTGNTIYF.

A few counts support this clonotype. The rearrangement joins TRBV7-8 to TRBJ1-4, with 10 bases matching TRBD1. V gave up 3 bases and J gave up 7 bases; unmatched junction bases: 5. Germline CDR1 SGHVS, CDR2 FQNEAQ. CDR3 size: 15 residues. This CDR3 is CASSFVGTGVEKLFF. The CDR3 nucleotides read TGTGCCAGCAGCTTCGTCGGGACAGGGGTTGAAAAACTGTTTTTT. Based on the CDR3 plus reference TRBV7-8 and TRBJ1-4, the full variable domain is GAGVSQSPRYKVAKRGQDVALRCDPISGHVSLFWYQQALGQGPEFLTYFQNEAQLDKSGLPSDRFFAERPEGSVSTLKIQRTQQEDSAVYLCASSFVGTGVEKLFFGSGTQLSVL.

This clonotype was picked up a small number of times. The chain joins TRBV7-9 to TRBJ2-1, with 10 positions matching TRBD2. CDR1 and CDR2 (germline): SEHNR, FQNEAQ (reference sequence). The V gene end was trimmed by 4 bases and the J gene end by 5 bases; junction bases not matched to a gene: 5. This CDR3 contains 15 residues. For the CDR3, the DNA is TGTGCCAGCAGCTATAGCGGGAGGACTAACAATGAGCAGTTCTTC. It encodes CASSYSGRTNNEQFF.

This clonotype was counted a few times. The chain carries TRBV14 and TRBJ2-7; 10 bases align to TRBD2. CDR3 length equals 15 residues. Germline CDR1 and CDR2: SGHDN and FVKESK. V dropped 2 bases and J dropped 6; count of bases not matched to a gene: 7. The CDR3 DNA reads as TGTGCCAGCAGCCAAAGGGGCCTAGCGGGAGTCGAGCAGTACTTC. This codes for CASSQRGLAGVEQYF.

This chain uses TRBV19 with TRBJ2-1; 9 bases map to TRBD2. J lost 6 bases, V lost 3 bases, and 6 bases had no gene match. This CDR3 has 15 residues. Germline V CDR1 and CDR2: LNHDA, SQIVND (reference sequence). CDR3 coding DNA: TGTGCCAGTAGTATTAGTAGCGGGAGAGGCAATGAGCAGTTCTTC. Translating gives CASSISSGRGNEQFF.

The DNA of the CDR3 is TGTGCCAGCACCGGGACTAGCGTGAATGAGCAGTTCTTC. It is translated as CASTGTSVNEQFF. This rearrangement joins TRBV2 to TRBJ2-1, with 10 positions matching TRBD2. V was pared by 7 bases and J by 7 bases, with 4 bases of the junction left unmatched. The CDR3 totals 13 residues. Germline values: CDR1 SNHLY, CDR2 FYNNEI.

This rearrangement joins TRBV11-2 to TRBJ2-1, with 9 bases matching TRBD2. V dropped 7 bases and J dropped 1; count of bases not matched to a gene: 5. Germline V gives CDR1 SGHAT, CDR2 FQNNGV. CDR3 length: 15 amino acids. CDR3 in amino acids: CASTSSGASYNEQFF. The CDR3 nucleotides are TGTGCCAGCACCTCTAGCGGGGCGTCCTACAATGAGCAGTTCTTC. Full variable domain (rest looked up from reference TRBV11-2 and TRBJ2-1): EAGVAQSPRYKIIEKRQSVAFWCNPISGHATLYWYQQILGQGPKLLIQFQNNGVVDDSQLPKDRFSAERLKGVDSTLKIQPAKLEDSAVYLCASTSSGASYNEQFFGPGTRLTVL.

The chain couples TRBV12-3 or TRBV12-4 to TRBJ2-3, with D possibly called TRBD1 or TRBD2 (6 bases each). With 8 bases removed from V and 4 bases from J, the gap between germline ends came to 19 bases. The CDR3 length is 15 residues. CDR3 DNA: TGTGCCAGCCGGACTACGCTTAGGGGGGCAGATACGCAGTATTTT. Its translation is CASRTTLRGADTQYF.

This sequence joins TRBV15 and TRBJ2-1; perhaps TRBD2 as D (7 bases). Per the germline V gene, CDR1 is LNHNV and CDR2 is YYDKDF (reference sequence). CDR3 size: 14 residues. Trimming removed 5 bases from V and 6 bases from J, with 14 bases in between. The CDR3 region has the DNA TGTGCCACCAGCGGGGGGGCGCGGGGCAATGAGCAGTTCTTC. It codes for CATSGGARGNEQFF.

This clonotype was detected many times. This rearrangement joins TRBV7-2 to TRBJ1-2; weak D call: TRBD1 (5 bases). There are 15 residues in the CDR3. Germline V CDR1 and CDR2: SGHTA, FQGNSA. Trimming pared 4 bases from V and 2 bases from J, leaving 14 bases between. As DNA, the CDR3 is TGTGCCAGCAGCTCAGCCGCTTCAGGGAACTATGGCTACACCTTC. Translated: CASSSAASGNYGYTF.

The rearrangement uses TRBV15 and TRBJ1-5, with D possibly being TRBD1 (5 bases). The length of the CDR3 is 15 residues. CDR1 is LNHNV and CDR2 is YYDKDF in the germline V gene (reference sequence). Trimming shortened V by 1 base and J by 3 bases, and 10 bases separated the two germline ends. This CDR3 is CATSRVREDNQPQHF. The CDR3 region has the DNA TGTGCCACCAGCAGAGTCAGGGAAGACAATCAGCCCCAGCATTTT.

The rearrangement joins TRBV4-3 to TRBJ2-1; D gene ambiguous. The CDR3 has 19 residues. Germline V lookup: CDR1 LGHNA, CDR2 YSLEER. Trimming took off 2 bases at V and 0 bases at J, with 20 bases between the two ends. CDR3 loop: CASSQRSVRITSSYNEQFF. The DNA of the CDR3 is TGCGCCAGCAGCCAACGGAGCGTCCGTATCACAAGCTCCTACAATGAGCAGTTCTTC.

In nucleotides, the CDR3 is TGCGCCAGCAGAGGCGACCCACTCTCCTACGAGCAGTACTTC. Protein product: CASRGDPLSYEQYF. J is TRBJ2-7 and V is TRBV5-1; D gene uncertain. CDR1 and CDR2 (germline): SGHRS, YFSETQ. Deletions cut 5 bases from V and 0 bases from J, with 12 bases between. The CDR3 covers 14 residues.